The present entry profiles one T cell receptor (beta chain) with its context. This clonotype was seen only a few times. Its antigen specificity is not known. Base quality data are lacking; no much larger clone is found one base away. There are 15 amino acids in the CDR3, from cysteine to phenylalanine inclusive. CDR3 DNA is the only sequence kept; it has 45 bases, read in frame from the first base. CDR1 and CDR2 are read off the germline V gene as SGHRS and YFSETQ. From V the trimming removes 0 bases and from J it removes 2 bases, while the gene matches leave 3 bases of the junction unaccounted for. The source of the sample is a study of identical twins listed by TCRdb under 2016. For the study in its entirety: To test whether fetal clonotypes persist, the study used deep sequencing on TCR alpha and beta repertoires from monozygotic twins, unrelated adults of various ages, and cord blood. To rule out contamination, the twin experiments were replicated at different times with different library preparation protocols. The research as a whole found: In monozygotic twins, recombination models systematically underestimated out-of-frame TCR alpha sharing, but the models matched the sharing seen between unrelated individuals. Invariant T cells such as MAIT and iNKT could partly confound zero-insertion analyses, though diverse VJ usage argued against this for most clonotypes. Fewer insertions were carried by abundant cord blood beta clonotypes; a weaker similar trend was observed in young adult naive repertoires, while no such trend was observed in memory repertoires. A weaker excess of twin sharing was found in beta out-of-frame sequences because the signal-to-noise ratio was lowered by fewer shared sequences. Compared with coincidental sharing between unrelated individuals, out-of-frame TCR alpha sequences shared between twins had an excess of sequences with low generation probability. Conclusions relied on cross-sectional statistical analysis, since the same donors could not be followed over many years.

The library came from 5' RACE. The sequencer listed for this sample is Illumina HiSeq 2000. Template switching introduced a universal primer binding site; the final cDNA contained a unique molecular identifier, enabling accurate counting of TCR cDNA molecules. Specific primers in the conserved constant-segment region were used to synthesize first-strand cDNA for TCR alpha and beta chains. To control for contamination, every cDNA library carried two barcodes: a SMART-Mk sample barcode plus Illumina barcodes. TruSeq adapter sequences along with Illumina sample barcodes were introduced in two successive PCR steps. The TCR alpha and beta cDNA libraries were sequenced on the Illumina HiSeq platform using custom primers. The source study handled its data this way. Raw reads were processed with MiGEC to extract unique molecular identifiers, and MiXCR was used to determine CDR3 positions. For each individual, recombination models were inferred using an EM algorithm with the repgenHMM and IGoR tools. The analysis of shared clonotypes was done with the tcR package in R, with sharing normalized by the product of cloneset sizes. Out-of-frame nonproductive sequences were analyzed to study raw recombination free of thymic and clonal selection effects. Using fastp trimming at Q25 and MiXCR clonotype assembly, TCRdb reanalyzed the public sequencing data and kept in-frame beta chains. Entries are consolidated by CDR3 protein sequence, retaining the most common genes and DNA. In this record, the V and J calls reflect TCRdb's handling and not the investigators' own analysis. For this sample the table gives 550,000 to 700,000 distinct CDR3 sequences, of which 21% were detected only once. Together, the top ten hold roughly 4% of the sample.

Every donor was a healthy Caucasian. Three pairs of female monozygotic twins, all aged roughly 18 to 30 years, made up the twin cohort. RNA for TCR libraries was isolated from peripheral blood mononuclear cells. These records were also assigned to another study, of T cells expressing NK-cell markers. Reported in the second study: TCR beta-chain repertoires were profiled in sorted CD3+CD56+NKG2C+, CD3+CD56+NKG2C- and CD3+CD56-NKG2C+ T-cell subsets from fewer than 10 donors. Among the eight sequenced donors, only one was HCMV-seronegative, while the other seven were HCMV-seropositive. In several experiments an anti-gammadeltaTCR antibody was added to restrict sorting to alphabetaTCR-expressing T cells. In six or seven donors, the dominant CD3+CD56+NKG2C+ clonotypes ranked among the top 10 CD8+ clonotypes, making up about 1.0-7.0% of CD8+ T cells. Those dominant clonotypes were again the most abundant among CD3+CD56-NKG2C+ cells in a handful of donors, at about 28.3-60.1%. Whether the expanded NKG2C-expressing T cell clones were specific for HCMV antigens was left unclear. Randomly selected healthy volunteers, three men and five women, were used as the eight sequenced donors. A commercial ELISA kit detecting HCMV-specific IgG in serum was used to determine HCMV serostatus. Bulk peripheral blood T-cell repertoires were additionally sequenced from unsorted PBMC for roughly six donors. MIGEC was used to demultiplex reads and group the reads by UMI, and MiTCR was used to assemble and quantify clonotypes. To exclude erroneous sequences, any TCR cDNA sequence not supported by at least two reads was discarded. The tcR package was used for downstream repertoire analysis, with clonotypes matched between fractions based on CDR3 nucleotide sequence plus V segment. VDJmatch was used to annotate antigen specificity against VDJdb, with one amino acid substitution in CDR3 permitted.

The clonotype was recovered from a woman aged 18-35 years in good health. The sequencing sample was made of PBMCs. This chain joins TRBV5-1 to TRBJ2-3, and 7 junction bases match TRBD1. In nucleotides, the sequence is TGCGCCAGCAGCTTGGGACAGGGCTACACAGATACGCAGTATTTT. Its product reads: CASSLGQGYTDTQYF.